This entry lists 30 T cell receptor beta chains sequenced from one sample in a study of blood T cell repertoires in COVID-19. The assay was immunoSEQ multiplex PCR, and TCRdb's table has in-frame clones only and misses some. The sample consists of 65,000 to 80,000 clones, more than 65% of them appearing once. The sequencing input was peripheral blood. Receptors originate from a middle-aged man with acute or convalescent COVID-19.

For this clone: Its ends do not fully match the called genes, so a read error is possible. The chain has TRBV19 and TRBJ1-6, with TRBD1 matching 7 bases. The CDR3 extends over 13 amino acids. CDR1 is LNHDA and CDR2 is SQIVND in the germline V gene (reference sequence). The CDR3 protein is CASSTTGLSDLLF. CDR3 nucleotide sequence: TGTGCCAGTAGTACGACAGGGTTAAGCGATCTTCTCTTT.

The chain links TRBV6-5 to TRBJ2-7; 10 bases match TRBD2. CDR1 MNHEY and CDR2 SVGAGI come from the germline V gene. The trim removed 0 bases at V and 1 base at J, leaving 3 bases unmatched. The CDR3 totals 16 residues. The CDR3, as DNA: TGTGCCAGCAGTTACTCGACTAGCGGGCGGTCCTACGAGCAGTACTTC. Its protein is CASSYSTSGRSYEQYF.

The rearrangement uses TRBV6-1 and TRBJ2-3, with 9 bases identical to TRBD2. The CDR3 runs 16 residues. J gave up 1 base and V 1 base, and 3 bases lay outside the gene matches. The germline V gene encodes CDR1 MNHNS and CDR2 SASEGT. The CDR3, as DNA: TGTGCCAGCAGTGAAGTGGCGGGAGGGCGCACAGATACGCAGTATTTT. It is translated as CASSEVAGGRTDTQYF.

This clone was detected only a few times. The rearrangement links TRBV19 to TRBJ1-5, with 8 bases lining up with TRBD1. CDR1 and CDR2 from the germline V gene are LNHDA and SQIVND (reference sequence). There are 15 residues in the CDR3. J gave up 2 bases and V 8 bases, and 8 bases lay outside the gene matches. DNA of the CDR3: TGTGCCAGTCGAATGACAGGGGATGGCAATCAGCCCCAGCATTTT. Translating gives CASRMTGDGNQPQHF. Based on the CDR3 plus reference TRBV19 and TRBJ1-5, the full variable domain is DGGITQSPKYLFRKEGQNVTLSCEQNLNHDAMYWYRQDPGQGLRLIYYSQIVNDFQKGDIAEGYSVSREKKESFPLTVTSAQKNPTAFYLCASRMTGDGNQPQHFGDGTRLSIL.

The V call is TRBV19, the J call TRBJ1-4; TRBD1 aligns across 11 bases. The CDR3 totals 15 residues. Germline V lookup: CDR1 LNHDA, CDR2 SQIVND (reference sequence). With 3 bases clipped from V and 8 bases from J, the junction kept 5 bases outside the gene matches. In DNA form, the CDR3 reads TGTGCCAGTAGTATGGCGAGGACAGGGGGCGAAAAACTGTTTTTT. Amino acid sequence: CASSMARTGGEKLFF.

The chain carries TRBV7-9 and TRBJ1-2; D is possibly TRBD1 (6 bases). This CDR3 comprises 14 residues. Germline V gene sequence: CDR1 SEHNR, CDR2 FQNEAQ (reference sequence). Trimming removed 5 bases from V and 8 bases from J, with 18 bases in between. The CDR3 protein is CASSHRDKAGGYTF. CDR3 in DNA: TGTGCCAGCAGCCACCGGGACAAGGCTGGAGGCTACACCTTC. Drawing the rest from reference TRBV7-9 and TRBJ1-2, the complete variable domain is DTGVSQNPRHKITKRGQNVTFRCDPISEHNRLYWYRQTLGQGPEFLTYFQNEAQLEKSRLLSDRFSAERPKGSFSTLEIQRTEQGDSAMYLCASSHRDKAGGYTFGSGTRLTVV.

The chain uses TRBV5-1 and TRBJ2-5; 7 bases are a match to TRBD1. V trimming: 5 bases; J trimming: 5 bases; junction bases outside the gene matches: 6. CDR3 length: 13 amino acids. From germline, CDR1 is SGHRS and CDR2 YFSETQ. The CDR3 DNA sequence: TGCGCCAGCAGTCGTCAGGGGGTTGAGACCCAGTACTTC. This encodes CASSRQGVETQYF. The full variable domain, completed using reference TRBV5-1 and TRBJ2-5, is KAGVTQTPRYLIKTRGQQVTLSCSPISGHRSVSWYQQTPGQGLQFLFEYFSETQRNKGNFPGRFSGRQFSNSRSEMNVSTLELGDSALYLCASSRQGVETQYFGPGTRLLVL.

The CDR3 protein is CASRPGQGKETQYF. The DNA of the CDR3 is TGTGCCAGTAGACCGGGACAGGGTAAAGAGACCCAGTACTTC. The chain is built from TRBV19 and TRBJ2-5, with 9 positions matching TRBD1. This CDR3 region has 14 residues. The J segment lost 3 bases and the V segment lost 6 bases, leaving 5 bases of the junction unmatched. Germline V gives CDR1 LNHDA, CDR2 SQIVND (reference sequence).

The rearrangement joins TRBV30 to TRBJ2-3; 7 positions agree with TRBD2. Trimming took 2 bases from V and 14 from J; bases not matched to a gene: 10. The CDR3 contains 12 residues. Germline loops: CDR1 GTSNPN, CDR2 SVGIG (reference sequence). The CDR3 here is CAWSSPPVAGYF. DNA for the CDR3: TGTGCCTGGAGTTCCCCCCCGGTAGCGGGGTATTTT.

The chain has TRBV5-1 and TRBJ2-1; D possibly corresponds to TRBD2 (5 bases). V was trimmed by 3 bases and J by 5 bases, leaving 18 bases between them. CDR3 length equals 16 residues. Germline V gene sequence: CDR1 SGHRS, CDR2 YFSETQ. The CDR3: CASSSLDSAPNNEQFF. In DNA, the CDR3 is TGCGCCAGCAGCTCCCTGGACTCCGCCCCCAACAATGAGCAGTTCTTC.

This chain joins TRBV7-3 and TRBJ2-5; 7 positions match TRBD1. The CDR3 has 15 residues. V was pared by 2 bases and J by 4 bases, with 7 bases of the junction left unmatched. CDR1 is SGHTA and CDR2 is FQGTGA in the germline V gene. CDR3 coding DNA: TGTGCCAGCAGCTTAGAGACAGGGTTTCTAGAGACCCAGTACTTC. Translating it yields CASSLETGFLETQYF.

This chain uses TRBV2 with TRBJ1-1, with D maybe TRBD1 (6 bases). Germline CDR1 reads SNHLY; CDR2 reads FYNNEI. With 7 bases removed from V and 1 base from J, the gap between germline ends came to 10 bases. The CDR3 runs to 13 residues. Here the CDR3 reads CASMKDRNTEAFF. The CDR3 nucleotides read TGTGCCAGCATGAAGGACAGGAACACTGAAGCTTTCTTT. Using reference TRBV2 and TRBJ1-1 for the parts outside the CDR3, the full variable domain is EPEVTQTPSHQVTQMGQEVILRCVPISNHLYFYWYRQILGQKVEFLVSFYNNEISEKSEIFDDQFSVERPDGSNFTLKIRSTKLEDSAMYFCASMKDRNTEAFFGQGTRLTVV.

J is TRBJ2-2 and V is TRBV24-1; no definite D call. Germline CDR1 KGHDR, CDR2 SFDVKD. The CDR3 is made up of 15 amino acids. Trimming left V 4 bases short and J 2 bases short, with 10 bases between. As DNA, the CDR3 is TGTGCCACCAGTGACCAAACACGTAACACCGGGGAGCTGTTTTTT. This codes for CATSDQTRNTGELFF.

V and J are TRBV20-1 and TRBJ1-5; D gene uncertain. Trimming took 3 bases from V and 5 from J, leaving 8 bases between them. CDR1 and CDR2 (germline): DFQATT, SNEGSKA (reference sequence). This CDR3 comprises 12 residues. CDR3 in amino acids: CSASWPDQPQHF. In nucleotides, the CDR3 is TGCAGTGCTAGTTGGCCCGATCAGCCCCAGCATTTT.

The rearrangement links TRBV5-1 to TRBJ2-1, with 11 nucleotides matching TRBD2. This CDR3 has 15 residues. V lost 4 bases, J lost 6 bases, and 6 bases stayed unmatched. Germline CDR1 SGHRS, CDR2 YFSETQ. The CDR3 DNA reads TGCGCCAGCAGCCAGACCGGGACTAGCGGCAATGAGCAGTTCTTC. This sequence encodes CASSQTGTSGNEQFF.

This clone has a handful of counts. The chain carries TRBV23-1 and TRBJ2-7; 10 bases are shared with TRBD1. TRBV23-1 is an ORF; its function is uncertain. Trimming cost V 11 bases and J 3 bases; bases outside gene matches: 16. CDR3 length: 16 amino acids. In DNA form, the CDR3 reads TGCGCCCCCCAGGACAGGGGGTCACTAAGGTGCTACGAGCAGTACTTC. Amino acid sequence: CAPQDRGSLRCYEQYF.

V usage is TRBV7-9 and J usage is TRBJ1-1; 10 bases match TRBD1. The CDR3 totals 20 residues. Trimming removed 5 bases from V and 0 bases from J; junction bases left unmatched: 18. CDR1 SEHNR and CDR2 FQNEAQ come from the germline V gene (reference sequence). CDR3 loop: CASSTPGQGLGYLLNTEAFF. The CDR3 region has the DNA TGTGCCAGCAGCACCCCGGGACAGGGGCTCGGATATTTACTGAACACTGAAGCTTTCTTT.

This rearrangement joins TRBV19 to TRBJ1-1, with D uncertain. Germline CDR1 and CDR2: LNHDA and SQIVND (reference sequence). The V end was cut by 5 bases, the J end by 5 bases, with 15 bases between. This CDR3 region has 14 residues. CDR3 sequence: CASSPTPSVTEAFF. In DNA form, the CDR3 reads TGTGCCAGTAGTCCCACCCCGTCAGTGACTGAAGCTTTCTTT.

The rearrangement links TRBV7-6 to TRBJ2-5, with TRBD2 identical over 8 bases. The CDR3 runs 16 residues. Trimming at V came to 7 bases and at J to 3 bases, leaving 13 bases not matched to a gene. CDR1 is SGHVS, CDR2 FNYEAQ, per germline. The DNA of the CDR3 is TGTGCCAGCACCAACCCGGGGGGTAGCGGGGAAGAGACCCAGTACTTC. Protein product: CASTNPGGSGEETQYF.

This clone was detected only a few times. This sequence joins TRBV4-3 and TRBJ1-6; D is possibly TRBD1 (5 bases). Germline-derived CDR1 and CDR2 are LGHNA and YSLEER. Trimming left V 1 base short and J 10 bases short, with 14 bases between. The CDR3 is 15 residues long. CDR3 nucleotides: TGCGCCAGCAGCCAAGGGACGGGGGACGTATCACCCCTCCACTTT. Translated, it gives CASSQGTGDVSPLHF.

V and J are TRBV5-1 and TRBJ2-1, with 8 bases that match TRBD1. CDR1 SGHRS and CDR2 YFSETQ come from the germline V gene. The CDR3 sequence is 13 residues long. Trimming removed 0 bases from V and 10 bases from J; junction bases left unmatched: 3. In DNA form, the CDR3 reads TGCGCCAGCAGCTTGGAACCAGGGGGCGAGCAGTTCTTC. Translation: CASSLEPGGEQFF.

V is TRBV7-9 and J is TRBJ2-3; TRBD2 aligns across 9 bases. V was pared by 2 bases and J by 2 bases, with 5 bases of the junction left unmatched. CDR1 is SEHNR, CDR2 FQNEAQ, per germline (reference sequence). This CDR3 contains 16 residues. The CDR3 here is CASSLSGGRATDTQYF. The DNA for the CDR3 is TGTGCCAGCAGCTTAAGTGGCGGGAGGGCCACAGATACGCAGTATTTT.

In DNA, the CDR3 is TGTGCCAGCAGCTTGACAGTCGCGAACACCGGGGAGCTGTTTTTT. Its protein product is CASSLTVANTGELFF. V usage is TRBV5-4 and J usage is TRBJ2-2, with no clear D. The CDR3 covers 15 residues. The V end was cut by 1 base, the J end by 0 bases, with 7 bases between. CDR1 SGHNT and CDR2 YYREEE come from the germline V gene (reference sequence).

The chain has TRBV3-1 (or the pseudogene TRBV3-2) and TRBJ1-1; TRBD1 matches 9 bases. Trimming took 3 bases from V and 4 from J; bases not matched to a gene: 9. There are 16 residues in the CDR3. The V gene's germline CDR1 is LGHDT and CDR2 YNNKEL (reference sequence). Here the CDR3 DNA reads TGTGCCAGCAGCCACACCGGGACAGGGAGGATCACTGAAGCTTTCTTT. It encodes CASSHTGTGRITEAFF.

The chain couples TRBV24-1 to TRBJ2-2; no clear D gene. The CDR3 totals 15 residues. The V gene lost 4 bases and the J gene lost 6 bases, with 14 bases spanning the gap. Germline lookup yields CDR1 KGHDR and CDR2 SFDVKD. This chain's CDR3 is CATSDTQFGAGELFF. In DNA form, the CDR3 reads TGTGCCACCAGTGACACTCAGTTCGGAGCCGGGGAGCTGTTTTTT.

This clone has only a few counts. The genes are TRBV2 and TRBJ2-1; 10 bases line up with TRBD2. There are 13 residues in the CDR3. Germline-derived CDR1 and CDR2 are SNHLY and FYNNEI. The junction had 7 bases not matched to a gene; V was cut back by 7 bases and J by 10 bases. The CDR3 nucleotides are TGTGCCAGCATTATAGCGGGAGGAAAAGAGCAGTTCTTC. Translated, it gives CASIIAGGKEQFF.

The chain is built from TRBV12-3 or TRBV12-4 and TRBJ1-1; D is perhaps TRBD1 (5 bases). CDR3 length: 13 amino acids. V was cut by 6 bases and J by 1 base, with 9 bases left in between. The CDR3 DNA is TGTGCCAGCAGGCCAACAGGGAACACTGAAGCTTTCTTT. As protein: CASRPTGNTEAFF.

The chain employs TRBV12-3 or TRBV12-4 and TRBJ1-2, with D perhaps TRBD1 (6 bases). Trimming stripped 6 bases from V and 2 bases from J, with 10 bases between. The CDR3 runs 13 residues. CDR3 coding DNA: TGTGCCAGCAGCCCCGGACAGAACTATGGCTACACCTTC. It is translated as CASSPGQNYGYTF.

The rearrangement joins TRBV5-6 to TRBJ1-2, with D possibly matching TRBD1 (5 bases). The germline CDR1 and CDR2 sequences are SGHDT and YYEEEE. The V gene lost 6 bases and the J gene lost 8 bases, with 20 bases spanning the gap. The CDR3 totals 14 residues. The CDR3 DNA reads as TGTGCCAGCACCCCCACGCAAGTGGCAGGGGGCTACACCTTC. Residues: CASTPTQVAGGYTF. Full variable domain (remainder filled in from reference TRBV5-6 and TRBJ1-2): DAGVTQSPTHLIKTRGQQVTLRCSPKSGHDTVSWYQQALGQGPQFIFQYYEEEERQRGNFPDRFSGHQFPNYSSELNVNALLLGDSALYLCASTPTQVAGGYTFGSGTRLTVV.

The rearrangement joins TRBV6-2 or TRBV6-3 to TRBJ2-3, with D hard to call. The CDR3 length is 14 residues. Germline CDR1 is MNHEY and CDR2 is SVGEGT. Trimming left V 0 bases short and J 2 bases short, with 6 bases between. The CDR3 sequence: CASSYSGVTDTQYF. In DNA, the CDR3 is TGTGCCAGCAGTTACTCGGGCGTCACAGATACGCAGTATTTT.